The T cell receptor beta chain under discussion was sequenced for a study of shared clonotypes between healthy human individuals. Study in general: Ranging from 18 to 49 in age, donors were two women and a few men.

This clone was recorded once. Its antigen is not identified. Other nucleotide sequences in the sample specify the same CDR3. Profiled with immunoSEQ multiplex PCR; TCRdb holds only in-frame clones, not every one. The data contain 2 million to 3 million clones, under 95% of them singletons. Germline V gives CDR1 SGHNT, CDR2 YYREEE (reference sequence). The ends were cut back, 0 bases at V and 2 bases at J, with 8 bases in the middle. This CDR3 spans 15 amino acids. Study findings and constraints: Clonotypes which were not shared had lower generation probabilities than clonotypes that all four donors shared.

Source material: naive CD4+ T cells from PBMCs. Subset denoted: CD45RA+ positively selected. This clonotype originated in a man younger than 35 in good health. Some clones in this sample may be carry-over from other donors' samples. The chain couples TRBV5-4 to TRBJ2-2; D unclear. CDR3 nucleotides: TGTGCCAGCAGCTTGGGTGTGGTAAACACCGGGGAGCTGTTTTTT. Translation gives CASSLGVVNTGELFF.